These 16 T cell receptor beta chains originate from one sample sequenced in a study of blood T cell repertoires in COVID-19. Libraries were prepared by immunoSEQ multiplex PCR; TCRdb keeps only in-frame clonotypes and omits some of them. The top ten hold approximately 2% of the sample, which has around 120,000 clones, 55% to 75% seen once. Sequenced sample: peripheral blood. These receptors all stem from a woman aged 70-85 years with acute or convalescent COVID-19.

The chain combines TRBV7-9 with TRBJ1-2, with 7 nucleotides matching TRBD1. CDR1 is SEHNR and CDR2 is FQNEAQ in the germline V gene (reference sequence). The CDR3 is 13 amino acids. Trimming took 5 bases from V and 6 from J; bases not matched to a gene: 6. CDR3: CASSRGQSHGYTF. The CDR3, as DNA: TGTGCCAGCAGCCGGGGACAGAGTCATGGCTACACCTTC.

This clone was picked up a small number of times. The DNA for the CDR3 is TGTGCCAGCAGCGTCCGGAGGGGCGGACTCACCGGGGAGCTGTTTTTT. It translates to CASSVRRGGLTGELFF. The J gene is TRBJ2-2, the V gene TRBV9; tentatively, D is TRBD2 (6 bases). The CDR3 length is 16 residues. CDR1 and CDR2 from the germline V gene are SGDLS and YYNGEE. Trimming left V 2 bases short and J 4 bases short, with 15 bases between.

This chain uses TRBV27 with TRBJ2-6, with D perhaps matching TRBD2 (5 bases). This CDR3 contains 14 residues. CDR1 and CDR2 (germline): MNHEY, SMNVEV (reference sequence). The V end was cut by 6 bases, the J end by 4 bases, with 10 bases between. The DNA of the CDR3 is TGTGCCAGCAGCGGGGTGGCCGGGGCCAACGTCCTGACTTTC. It encodes CASSGVAGANVLTF. The full variable domain, completed using reference TRBV27 and TRBJ2-6, is EAQVTQNPRYLITVTGKKLTVTCSQNMNHEYMSWYRQDPGLGLRQIYYSMNVEVTDKGDVPEGYKVSRKEKRNFPLILESPSPNQTSLYFCASSGVAGANVLTFGAGSRLTVL.

This clone has ten or more counts. The chain links TRBV5-1 to TRBJ2-1; TRBD1 agrees at 9 bases. Germline lookup yields CDR1 SGHRS and CDR2 YFSETQ. The CDR3 has 14 residues. V was clipped by 6 bases and J by 8 bases; unmatched bases: 9. The CDR3 region has the DNA TGCGCCAGCACCTACGGGACAGGGTTAGATGAGCAGTTCTTC. Its protein product is CASTYGTGLDEQFF.

The gene calls are TRBV10-3 and TRBJ2-3, with 9 bases lining up with TRBD1. With V trimmed by 6 bases and J by 5 bases, 6 bases remained unmatched. The CDR3 runs 14 residues. CDR1 and CDR2 from the germline V gene are ENHRY and SYGVKD. The DNA of the CDR3 is TGTGCCATCAGGACGGACAGGGGATTAGATACGCAGTATTTT. This codes for CAIRTDRGLDTQYF.

This rearrangement joins TRBV4-3 to TRBJ1-2; 7 bases are shared with TRBD1. The CDR3 has 15 residues. V lost 0 bases, J lost 3 bases, and 4 bases stayed unmatched. Germline V gene data show CDR1 as LGHNA and CDR2 as YSLEER. Here the CDR3 DNA reads TGCGCCAGCAGCCAAGAGCCGACAGGGTACTATGGCTACACCTTC. Residues: CASSQEPTGYYGYTF.

This chain connects TRBV29-1 to TRBJ1-2, with TRBD1 as a possible D gene (5 bases). The ends were cut back, 4 bases at V and 6 bases at J, with 9 bases in the middle. The germline V gene encodes CDR1 SQVTM and CDR2 ANQGSEA. The CDR3 has 11 residues. For the CDR3, the DNA is TGCAGCGTTGGGAGGGGAGATGGCTACACCTTC. Amino acid sequence: CSVGRGDGYTF. Combining the CDR3 with reference TRBV29-1 and TRBJ1-2 gives the whole variable domain SAVISQKPSRDICQRGTSLTIQCQVDSQVTMMFWYRQQPGQSLTLIATANQGSEATYESGFVIDKFPISRPNLTFSTLTVSNMSPEDSSIYLCSVGRGDGYTFGSGTRLTVV.

This chain joins TRBV15 and TRBJ2-3; 7 bases are a match to TRBD1. The CDR3 is made up of 15 amino acids. V dropped 1 base and J dropped 5; count of bases not matched to a gene: 6. Germline loops: CDR1 LNHNV, CDR2 YYDKDF (reference sequence). The CDR3 nucleotides read TGTGCCACCAGCAGAGGAGACAGGGCGGGAGATACGCAGTATTTT. Translation gives CATSRGDRAGDTQYF.

The genes are TRBV6-5 and TRBJ1-2; 9 positions agree with TRBD1. The CDR3 has 15 residues. After removal of 6 bases from V and 6 bases from J, the junction contained 11 bases not matched to a gene. Germline V gene data show CDR1 as MNHEY and CDR2 as SVGAGI. Written as DNA, the CDR3 is TGTGCCAGCAGGACTGGGGACAGGGATCAACATGGCTACACCTTC. It is translated as CASRTGDRDQHGYTF.

The rearrangement joins TRBV5-8 to TRBJ1-1; 9 bases match TRBD1. Germline CDR1 reads SGHTS; CDR2 reads YDEGEE. CDR3 size: 15 residues. With V trimmed by 4 bases and J by 5 bases, 9 bases remained unmatched. CDR3 sequence reads: CASSRTGGRSTEAFF. CDR3 DNA sequence: TGTGCCAGCAGCCGTACAGGGGGCAGGTCGACTGAAGCTTTCTTT.

The chain carries TRBV6-2 or TRBV6-3 and TRBJ1-6, with 8 bases aligning to TRBD1. Germline CDR1 MNHEY, CDR2 SVGEGT. Trimming took 2 bases from V and 3 from J; bases not matched to a gene: 6. The CDR3 is 17 amino acids. DNA for the CDR3: TGTGCCAGCAGTTACCTCGGGACAGGTCGCTATAATTCACCCCTCCACTTT. Encoded protein: CASSYLGTGRYNSPLHF.

This clone was seen a few times. V is TRBV28 and J is TRBJ1-2; D possibly corresponds to TRBD1 (5 bases). The CDR3 spans 14 residues. Per germline, CDR1 MDHEN and CDR2 SYDVKM. The ends were cut back, 5 bases at V and 0 bases at J, with 10 bases in the middle. The CDR3 DNA is TGTGCCAGCAGTACAGGTCCAGCTAACTATGGCTACACCTTC. Translated, it gives CASSTGPANYGYTF.

The chain is built from TRBV20-1 and TRBJ2-3; D is perhaps TRBD2 (5 bases). CDR3 size: 11 residues. The V gene's germline CDR1 is DFQATT and CDR2 SNEGSKA (reference sequence). V dropped 2 bases and J dropped 6 bases, with 6 bases sitting between them. The CDR3 loop reads CSARREDTQYF. The CDR3 DNA reads TGCAGTGCTAGAAGGGAGGATACGCAGTATTTT.

The chain combines TRBV10-2 with TRBJ2-3; D is unclear. V dropped 3 bases and J dropped 6 bases, with 13 bases sitting between them. Germline CDR1 WSHSY, CDR2 SAAADI. This CDR3 has 14 residues. For the CDR3, the DNA is TGCGCCAGCAGTGAAAGCTATGTCAAGGATACGCAGTATTTT. Protein product: CASSESYVKDTQYF.

This rearrangement joins TRBV3-1 (or the pseudogene TRBV3-2) to TRBJ1-1, with TRBD1 matching 8 bases. Trimming cost V 3 bases and J 2 bases; bases outside gene matches: 8. The CDR3 contains 16 residues. Germline V gene sequence: CDR1 LGHDT, CDR2 YNNKEL (reference sequence). The CDR3: CASSQRGQERNTEAFF. CDR3 bases: TGTGCCAGCAGCCAGCGGGGACAGGAAAGAAACACTGAAGCTTTCTTT.

The chain has TRBV27 and TRBJ1-2; D remains unclear. With 6 bases removed from V and 4 bases from J, the gap between germline ends came to 21 bases. CDR3 length: 16 amino acids. In germline, CDR1 is MNHEY, CDR2 SMNVEV (reference sequence). CDR3 nucleotides: TGTGCCAGCAGCCTCGTCCCTACCGGAAGGAGCTATGGCTACACCTTC. Amino acids: CASSLVPTGRSYGYTF.